This TCR beta chain was recovered during a study of early stage breast cancer tumors. Study-wide context: Among around twelve ER+/PR+/HER2- tumors, eight were ductal, four lobular. Whole-study findings and limits: Comparing each tissue with blood distinguished tumor from normal in about 90% of the 16 patients.

Germline CDR1 and CDR2: SGHTA and FQGTGA. This CDR3 region has 15 residues. Trimming at V came to 1 base and at J to 4 bases, leaving 4 bases not matched to a gene. As for this clone: The antigen is undetermined.

Method: immunoSEQ multiplex PCR; TCRdb's copy keeps in-frame clones and lacks some. This table holds 70,000 or so clones, 65% to 85% found once. This chain uses TRBV7-3 with TRBJ2-3; 8 nucleotides line up with TRBD2. What was sequenced was blood. This sequence originates from a person in their 40s with breast cancer. Written as DNA, the CDR3 is TGTGCCAGCAGCTTAATGGGACTAGGGTCAGATACGCAGTATTTT. It encodes CASSLMGLGSDTQYF.